This TCR beta chain was recorded in a study of blood T cell dynamics during melanoma immunotherapy. Profiling relied on immunoSEQ multiplex PCR, and the TCRdb table lists in-frame clones only, not all of them. The sample lists about 12,000 clones; 85% to 90% were seen once. The CDR3 runs 13 residues. Germline lookup yields CDR1 SQVTM and CDR2 ANQGSEA. V gave up 6 bases and J gave up 6 bases, with 15 bases separating them. Noted time point: week 3, after first cycle of checkpoint inhibitor. This sequence was found in a human donor with melanoma. The material sequenced was blood, taken from a patient treated with checkpoint blockade. This chain uses TRBV29-1 with TRBJ2-1; a possible D gene is TRBD1 (7 bases). CDR3 sequence: CSVARQGGNEQFF. CDR3 DNA: TGCAGCGTCGCTAGACAGGGAGGCAATGAGCAGTTCTTC.